This TCR beta chain was obtained from a study of tumor-infiltrating lymphocytes in primary liver carcinoma. Extraction of RNA together with DNA used 20-30 mg of unsorted bulk tissue. Production of TCR beta cDNA used roughly 0.55 ug total RNA together with a constant-region primer. A slightly modified ARM-PCR protocol with three nested multiplex PCR rounds produced these TCR beta libraries. The two initial PCR rounds, roughly 9 cycles each, used TRBV1-TRBV30 forward and C-beta reverse primers. TCRdb fed the multiplex PCR reads into MiXCR, producing one record per CDR3 protein. The repertoire has about 30,000 distinct CDR3 sequences, around 71% of them found once; the top ten carry 25% to 35%. CDR1 is MNHEY and CDR2 is SVGAGI in the germline V gene. The CDR3 has 15 residues. The V and J ends lost 6 bases and 11 bases, in that order; junction bases with no gene match: 14.

This TCR was recovered from a woman in her 30s with primary liver carcinoma and hepatitis B virus infection. The sequencing input was liver tumor tissue from sampling region 3. Subset of the sample: tumor region T3, left-lateral pole. The rearrangement links TRBV6-5 to TRBJ2-2, with TRBD1 matching 8 bases. The CDR3 DNA reads TGTGCCAGCAGCCCGCGGACAGGGTTCACCGATGAGCTGTTTTTT. This translates into CASSPRTGFTDELFF.